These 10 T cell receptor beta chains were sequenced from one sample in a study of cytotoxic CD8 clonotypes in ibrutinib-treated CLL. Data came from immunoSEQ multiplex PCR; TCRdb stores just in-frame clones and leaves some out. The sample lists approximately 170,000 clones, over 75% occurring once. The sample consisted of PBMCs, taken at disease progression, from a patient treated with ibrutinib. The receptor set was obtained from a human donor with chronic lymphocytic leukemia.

The CDR3 spells CASSWAVAANTGELFF. DNA for the CDR3: TGTGCCAGCAGTTGGGCCGTAGCCGCGAACACCGGGGAGCTGTTTTTT. J is TRBJ2-2 and V is TRBV2; D gene ambiguous. Trimming left V 5 bases short and J 0 bases short, with 13 bases between. Germline V gene data show CDR1 as SNHLY and CDR2 as FYNNEI. The CDR3 has 16 residues.

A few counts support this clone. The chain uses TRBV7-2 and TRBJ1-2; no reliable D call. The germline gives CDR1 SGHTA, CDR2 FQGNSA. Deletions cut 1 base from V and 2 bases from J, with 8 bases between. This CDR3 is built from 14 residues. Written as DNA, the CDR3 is TGTGCCAGCAGCTTAGAGTCAGGCAACTATGGCTACACCTTC. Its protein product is CASSLESGNYGYTF.

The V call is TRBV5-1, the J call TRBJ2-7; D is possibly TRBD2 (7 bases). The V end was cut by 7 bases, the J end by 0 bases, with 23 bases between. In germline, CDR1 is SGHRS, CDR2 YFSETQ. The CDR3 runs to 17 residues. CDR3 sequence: CASRLGGGGSLSYEQYF. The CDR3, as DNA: TGCGCCAGCCGTCTTGGGGGGGGCGGGAGCCTCTCCTACGAGCAGTACTTC.

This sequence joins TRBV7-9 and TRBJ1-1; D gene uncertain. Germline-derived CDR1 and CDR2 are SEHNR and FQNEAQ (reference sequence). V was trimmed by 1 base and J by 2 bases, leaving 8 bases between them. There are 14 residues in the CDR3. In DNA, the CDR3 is TGTGCCAGCAGCTTAGGACTGAGAAACACTGAAGCTTTCTTT. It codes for CASSLGLRNTEAFF.

DNA for the CDR3: TGTGCCAGCTCACTAATAGTCCCGGACTATAACTACGAGCAGTACTTC. Amino acid sequence: CASSLIVPDYNYEQYF. The V and J genes are TRBV18 and TRBJ2-7, with a tentative D call TRBD2 (6 bases). This CDR3 contains 16 residues. Trimming left V 4 bases short and J 3 bases short, with 19 bases between. From germline, CDR1 is KGHSH and CDR2 LQKENI.

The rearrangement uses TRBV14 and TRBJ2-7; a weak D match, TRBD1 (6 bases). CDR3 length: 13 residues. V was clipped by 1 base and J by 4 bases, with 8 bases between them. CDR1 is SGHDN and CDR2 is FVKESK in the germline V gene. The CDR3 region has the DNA TGTGCCAGCAGCCAAGGGACAGCGTACGAGCAGTACTTC. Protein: CASSQGTAYEQYF.

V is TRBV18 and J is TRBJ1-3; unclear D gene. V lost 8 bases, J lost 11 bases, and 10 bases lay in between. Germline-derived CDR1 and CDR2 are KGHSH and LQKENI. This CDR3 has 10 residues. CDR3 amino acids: CASERESIYF. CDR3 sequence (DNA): TGTGCCAGCGAAAGGGAGTCCATATATTTT. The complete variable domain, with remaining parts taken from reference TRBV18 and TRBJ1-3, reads NAGVMQNPRHLVRRRGQEARLRCSPMKGHSHVYWYRQLPEEGLKFMVYLQKENIIDESGMPKERFSAEFPKEGPSILRIQQVVRGDSAAYFCASERESIYFGEGSWLTVV.

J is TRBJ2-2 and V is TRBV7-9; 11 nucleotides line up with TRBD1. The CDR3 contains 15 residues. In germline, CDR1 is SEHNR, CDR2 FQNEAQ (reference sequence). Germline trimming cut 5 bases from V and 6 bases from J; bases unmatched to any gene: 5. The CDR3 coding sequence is TGTGCCAGCAGCCTTATGGGACAGGGGGCCGGGGAGCTGTTTTTT. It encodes CASSLMGQGAGELFF.

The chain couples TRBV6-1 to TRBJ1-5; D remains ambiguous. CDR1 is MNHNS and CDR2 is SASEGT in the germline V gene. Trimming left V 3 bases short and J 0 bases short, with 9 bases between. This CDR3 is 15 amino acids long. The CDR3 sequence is CASSERGDSNQPQHF. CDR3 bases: TGTGCCAGCAGTGAGCGGGGAGATAGCAATCAGCCCCAGCATTTT.

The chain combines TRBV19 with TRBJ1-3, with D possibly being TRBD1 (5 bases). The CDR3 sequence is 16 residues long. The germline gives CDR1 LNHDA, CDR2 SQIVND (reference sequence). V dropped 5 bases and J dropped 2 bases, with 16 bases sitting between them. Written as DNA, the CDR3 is TGTGCCAGTAGTCGGACTCAGGGCTCCCCTGGAAACACCATATATTTT. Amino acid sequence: CASSRTQGSPGNTIYF.